The subject of this entry is one TCR beta chain. What it binds is not known. The germline V gene encodes CDR1 DFQATT and CDR2 SNEGSKA (reference sequence). Trimming removed 6 bases at V and 16 bases at J, with 19 bases between. This CDR3 comprises 11 residues. Sequencing was performed with immunoSEQ multiplex PCR; in TCRdb, only in-frame clones are kept and a portion is missing. The sample records 170,000 or so clones, roughly 90% being singletons. This sample stems from a study of T cell responses to AZD1222 COVID-19 vaccine. Study-wide results and limits: Nearly half of spike-specific TCRs reportedly go after variant regions that carry no mutations. It was only 6 or 7 AZD1222 recipients who were seropositive at baseline. Researchers took repertoire samples only after the peak T cell response had come. Donors were mostly white British, more females; clonal diversity possibly underestimated.

The sequences come from peripheral blood, collected on day 0 of AZD1222 vaccination. The chain is built from TRBV20-1 and TRBJ2-1; tentatively, D is TRBD1 (8 bases). This receptor was taken from an adult in good health. CDR3 bases: TGCAGTGCCCGCAGGGGGCGGGAGTACTTCTTC. Its protein is CSARRGREYFF.